Listed here is a single T cell receptor (beta chain). Its specificity is unknown. These data are taken from a study of cytomegalovirus exposure and HLA in healthy donors. The PCR used 60 Vbeta and 13 Jbeta primers. The method was immunoSEQ multiplex PCR; TCRdb's version includes in-frame clones alone and lacks a portion of them. The data contain some 130,000 clones, roughly 80% of them seen just once; the ten biggest clones take up 1.2%. Findings and limits, study-wide: In a later analysis, TCR beta V- and J-gene trimming was associated with a missense DCLRE1C variant.

Donors counted as nominally healthy when sampled, yet unrecorded immune exposures were likely. Germline loops: CDR1 MNHNS, CDR2 SASEGT. The CDR3 length is 17 residues. The V and J ends lost 0 bases and 1 base respectively, with 13 bases between them. The chain is built from TRBV6-1 and TRBJ1-5; no clear D. The source is a boy aged 5-17 years in good health and CMV-seronegative. The sample was PBMCs. As DNA, the CDR3 is TGTGCCAGCAGTGAAGCCCCCGCAGGCATCAGCAATCAGCCCCAGCATTTT. Translated, it gives CASSEAPAGISNQPQHF.